Below, one TCR beta chain is given with its context. The protocol was immunoSEQ multiplex PCR, while the TCRdb copy is restricted to in-frame clones and leaves out a portion. This table holds about 140,000 clones, around nine tenths found once. The germline gives CDR1 SEHNR, CDR2 FQNEAQ (reference sequence). CDR3 length equals 12 residues. V was shortened by 5 bases and J by 6 bases, with 9 bases between the two germline ends. This sample was included in a study of control samples from healthy donors and cancer patients. The clonotype comes from a man under 40 in good health. This chain joins TRBV7-9 and TRBJ2-3; D call uncertain. The sample comprised blood. The CDR3 bases are TGTGCCAGCAGCCTGAGCCGGGATACGCAGTATTTT. Residues: CASSLSRDTQYF.